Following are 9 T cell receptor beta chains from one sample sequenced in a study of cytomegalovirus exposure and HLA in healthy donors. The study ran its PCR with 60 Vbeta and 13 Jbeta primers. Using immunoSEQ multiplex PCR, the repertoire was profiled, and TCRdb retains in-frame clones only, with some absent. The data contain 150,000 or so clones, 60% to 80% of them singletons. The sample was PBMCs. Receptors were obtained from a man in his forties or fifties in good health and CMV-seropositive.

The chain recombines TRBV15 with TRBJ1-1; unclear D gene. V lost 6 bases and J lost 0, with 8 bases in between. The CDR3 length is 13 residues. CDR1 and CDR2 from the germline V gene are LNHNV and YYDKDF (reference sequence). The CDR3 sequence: CATREQLNTEAFF. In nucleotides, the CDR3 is TGTGCCACCAGAGAACAGCTGAACACTGAAGCTTTCTTT. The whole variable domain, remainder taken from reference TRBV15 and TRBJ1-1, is DAMVIQNPRYQVTQFGKPVTLSCSQTLNHNVMYWYQQKSSQAPKLLFHYYDKDFNNEADTPDNFQSRRPNTSFCFLDIRSPGLGDTAMYLCATREQLNTEAFFGQGTRLTVV.

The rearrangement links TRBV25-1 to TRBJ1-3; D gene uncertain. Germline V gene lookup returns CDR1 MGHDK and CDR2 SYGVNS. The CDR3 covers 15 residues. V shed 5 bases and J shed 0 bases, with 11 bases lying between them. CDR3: CASSQTDDSGNTIYF. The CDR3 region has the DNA TGTGCCAGCAGTCAAACAGACGACTCTGGAAACACCATATATTTT.

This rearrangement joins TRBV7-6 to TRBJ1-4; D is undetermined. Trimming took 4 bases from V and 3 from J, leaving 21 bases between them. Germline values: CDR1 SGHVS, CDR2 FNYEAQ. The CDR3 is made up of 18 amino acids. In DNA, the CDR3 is TGTGCCAGCAGCTCGGGATCACTGTCAGGTTACCCTAATGAAAAACTGTTTTTT. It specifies CASSSGSLSGYPNEKLFF.

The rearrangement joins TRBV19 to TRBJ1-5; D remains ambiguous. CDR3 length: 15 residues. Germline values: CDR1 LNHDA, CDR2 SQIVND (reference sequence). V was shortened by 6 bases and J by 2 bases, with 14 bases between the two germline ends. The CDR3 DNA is TGTGCCAGTAGCCCAGCGGGGAACGGCAATCAGCCCCAGCATTTT. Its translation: CASSPAGNGNQPQHF.

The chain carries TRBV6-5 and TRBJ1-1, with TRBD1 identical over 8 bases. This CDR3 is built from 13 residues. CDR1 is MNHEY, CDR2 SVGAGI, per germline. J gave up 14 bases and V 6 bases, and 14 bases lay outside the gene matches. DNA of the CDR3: TGTGCCAGCAGCTCTGACAGGGGAGGAAGCTTATTCTTT. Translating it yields CASSSDRGGSLFF.

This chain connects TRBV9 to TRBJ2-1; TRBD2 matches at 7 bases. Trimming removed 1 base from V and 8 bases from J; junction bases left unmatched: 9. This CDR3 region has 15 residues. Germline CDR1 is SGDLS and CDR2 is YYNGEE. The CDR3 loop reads CASSVLGGSRYEQFF. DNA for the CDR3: TGTGCCAGCAGCGTACTCGGCGGGAGTAGATATGAGCAGTTCTTC.

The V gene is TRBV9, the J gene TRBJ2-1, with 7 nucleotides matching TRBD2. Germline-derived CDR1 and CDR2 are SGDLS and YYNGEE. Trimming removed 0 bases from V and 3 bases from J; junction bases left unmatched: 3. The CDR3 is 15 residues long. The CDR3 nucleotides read TGTGCCAGCAGCGTAGCAGCGGGAAGCTACAATGAGCAGTTCTTC. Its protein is CASSVAAGSYNEQFF.

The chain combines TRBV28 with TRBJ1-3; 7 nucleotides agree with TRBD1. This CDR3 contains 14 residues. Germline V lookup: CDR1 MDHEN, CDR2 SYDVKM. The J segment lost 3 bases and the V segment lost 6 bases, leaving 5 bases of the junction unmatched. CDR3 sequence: CASRTGQVGNTIYF. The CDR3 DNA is TGTGCCAGCAGAACCGGACAGGTTGGAAACACCATATATTTT.

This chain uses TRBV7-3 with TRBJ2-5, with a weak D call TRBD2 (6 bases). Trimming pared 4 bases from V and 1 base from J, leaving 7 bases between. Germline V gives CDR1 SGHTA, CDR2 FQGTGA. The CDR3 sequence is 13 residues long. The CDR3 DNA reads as TGTGCCAGCAGCTCCGGGGGCCAAGAGACCCAGTACTTC. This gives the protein CASSSGGQETQYF.